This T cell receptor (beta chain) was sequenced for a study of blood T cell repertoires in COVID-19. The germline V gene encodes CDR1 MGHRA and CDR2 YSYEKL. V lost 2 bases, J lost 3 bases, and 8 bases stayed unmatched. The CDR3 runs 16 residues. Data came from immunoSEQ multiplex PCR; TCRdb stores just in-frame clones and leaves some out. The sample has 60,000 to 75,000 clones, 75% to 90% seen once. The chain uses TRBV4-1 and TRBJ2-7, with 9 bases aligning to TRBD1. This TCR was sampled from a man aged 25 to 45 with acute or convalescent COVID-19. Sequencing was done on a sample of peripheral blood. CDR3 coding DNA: TGCGCCAGCAGCCAACAAGACCCGGGACAGGGCTACGAGCAGTACTTC. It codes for CASSQQDPGQGYEQYF.